These T cell receptor beta chains were read from a single sample in a study of cytotoxic CD8 clonotypes in ibrutinib-treated CLL. Libraries were prepared by immunoSEQ multiplex PCR; TCRdb keeps only in-frame clonotypes and omits some of them. The repertoire holds about 200,000 clones, with over 55% as singletons. The source material was PBMCs, sampled after 24 months of ibrutinib treatment. The receptor set was obtained from a human donor with chronic lymphocytic leukemia. The CDR3 runs from the conserved cysteine through the conserved F or W.

TRBV30	TRBJ2-7	CAWSAGLSTYEQYF
TRBV15	TRBJ1-5	CATSKGTYSNQPQHF
TRBV12-5	TRBJ1-2	CASGLVLGQANYGYTF
TRBV5-1	TRBJ2-7	CASSLRAQDRGFHEQYF
TRBV5-4	TRBJ2-5	CASSFGLAELQTQYF
TRBV13	TRBJ2-4	CASSLGYQSLGGKNIQYF
TRBV4-1	TRBJ1-4	CASSPGQGEKLFF
TRBV7-3	TRBJ2-2	CASRPDDRAGELFF
TRBV28	TRBJ2-3	CASSRTGLADTQYF
TRBV19	TRBJ2-1	CASSPGGGKNEQFF
TRBV30	TRBJ1-2	CAWSVLGQGVGYTF
TRBV5-1	TRBJ1-1	CASALEGLTEAFF
TRBV4-1	TRBJ2-7	CASSQARQTVQYF
TRBV2	TRBJ2-3	CASSEGEASTDTQYF
TRBV7-6	TRBJ2-5	CASSLDRGNWETQYF
TRBV7-8	TRBJ1-1	CASSLDQGSTEAFF
TRBV27	TRBJ1-2	CASRKLGDRVYGYTF
TRBV5-4	TRBJ2-1	CASTSGQGAGNEQFF
TRBV18	TRBJ2-2	CASSPLAGGRGELFF
TRBV6-6	TRBJ1-1	CASSSGGWTEAFF
TRBV4-2	TRBJ2-7	CASSQDGKADYEQYF
TRBV15	TRBJ2-7	CATSRSRLAGAGEQYF
TRBV18	TRBJ1-4	CASSPPGKEKLFF
TRBV15	TRBJ1-1	CATSRTNTNTEAFF
TRBV5-4	TRBJ2-7	CASSATSGRSYEQYF
TRBV9	TRBJ2-1	CASSPSGGYNEQFF
TRBV29-1	TRBJ1-2	CSVVGRVANYGYTF
TRBV9	TRBJ1-1	CASTPGTGMIDTEAFF
TRBV4-2	TRBJ2-2	CASAPLDTGELFF
TRBV13	TRBJ1-1	CASSRGGTEAFF
TRBV19	TRBJ2-7	CASSVDPIGEEQYF
TRBV6-1	TRBJ2-1	CASSGPDRRYNEQFF
TRBV7-6	TRBJ2-1	CASSLPRGGREQFF
TRBV14	TRBJ2-1	CASSQAGSRSKFF
TRBV10-3	TRBJ1-1	CAISDGGVQGRWTEAFF
TRBV29-1	TRBJ2-3	CSVNSARTDTQYF
TRBV5-4	TRBJ2-1	CASSQVLPGWEQFF
TRBV4-1	TRBJ2-7	CASSQLNRVSEQYF
TRBV19	TRBJ1-2	CASIPRPSGGAGIPSF
TRBV30	TRBJ2-7	CAWSETGGLSYEQYF
TRBV5-4	TRBJ2-4	CASSTPAGKNIQYF
TRBV7-6	TRBJ1-1	CASSSPGGLNTEAFF
TRBV5-4	TRBJ2-1	CASSLSSGLGRQFF
TRBV27	TRBJ1-5	CASRLHGSNQPQHF
TRBV11-2	TRBJ2-1	CASSLILGTDYNEQFF
TRBV6-5	TRBJ1-1	CASSYSLGLGTEAFF
TRBV18	TRBJ1-5	CASSATGVDQPQHF
TRBV5-4	TRBJ2-7	CASSLAGTGGYEQYF
TRBV11-2	TRBJ2-7	CASSPPRVGSKNEQYF
TRBV29-1	TRBJ1-2	CSVEFSGRYGYTF